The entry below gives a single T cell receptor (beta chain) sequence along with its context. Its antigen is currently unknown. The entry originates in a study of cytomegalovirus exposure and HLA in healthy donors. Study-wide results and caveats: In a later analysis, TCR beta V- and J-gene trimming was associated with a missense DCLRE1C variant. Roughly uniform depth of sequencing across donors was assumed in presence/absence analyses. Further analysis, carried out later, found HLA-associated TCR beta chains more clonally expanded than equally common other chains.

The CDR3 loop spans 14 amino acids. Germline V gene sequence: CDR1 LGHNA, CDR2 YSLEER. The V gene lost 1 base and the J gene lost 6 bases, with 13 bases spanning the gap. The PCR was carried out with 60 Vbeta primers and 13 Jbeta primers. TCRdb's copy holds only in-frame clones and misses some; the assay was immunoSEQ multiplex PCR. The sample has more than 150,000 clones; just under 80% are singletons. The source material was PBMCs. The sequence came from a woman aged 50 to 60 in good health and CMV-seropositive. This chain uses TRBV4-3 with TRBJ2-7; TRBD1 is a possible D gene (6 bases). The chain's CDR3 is CASSQVDRSAEQYF. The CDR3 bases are TGCGCCAGCAGCCAAGTAGACAGGTCGGCCGAGCAGTACTTC.